This TCR beta chain is from a study of tumor and adjacent non-tumor tissue in lung cancer. The overall study: The patients, 10 to 11 men and 5 women, were about 31 to 76 with stage I to III disease. The study's findings and limits: Normal lung showed higher cumulative top 100 clone frequency than tumor. Tumor TCR diversity, when higher, was linked to shorter survival.

This clonotype was picked up one time. What it binds is not known. A read error may produce the germline difference seen at one junction end. This sample's RNA came from whole unsorted tissue. The normal lung tissue was taken more than 3 cm from the tumor edge. TCRbeta libraries were built with three rounds of nested PCR, modified from ARM-PCR. TCRdb ran MiXCR on the multiplex PCR reads and lists one entry per CDR3 protein. The sample has 90,000 to 100,000 distinct CDR3 sequences; about 80% are singletons. The CDR3 sequence is 15 residues long. The germline CDR1 and CDR2 sequences are MNHEY and SVGAGI. This sequence originates from a man in his sixties with small cell lung cancer. The sample taken for sequencing was distant non-tumor lung tissue. V gene TRBV6-5 combines with J gene TRBJ2-1; D gene ambiguous. CDR3 residues: CANSYKRLKDDEQFF. The CDR3 DNA reads TGTGCCAACAGTTACAAGAGGCTGAAAGACGATGAGCAGTTCTTC.